The next 23 T cell receptor beta chains were all read from a single sample in a study of graft-versus-host responses after intestinal transplantation. Clones were sequenced by immunoSEQ multiplex PCR, and TCRdb holds only the in-frame ones, with some missing. The table has thousands of clones, about 90% seen once; the top ten hold about 1.5%. The sequences come from PBMCs, collected around 30 days after intestinal transplant. Receptors originate from a human patient who received an intestinal transplant, so some T cells may come from the graft donor.

This chain connects TRBV6-5 to TRBJ2-7; D not resolved. The length of the CDR3 is 14 residues. Trimming cost V 4 bases and J 4 bases, with 14 bases left between them. Germline CDR1 and CDR2: MNHEY and SVGAGI. Here the CDR3 DNA reads TGTGCCAGCAGTTCGGACCCGACGCTATACGAGCAGTACTTC. This codes for CASSSDPTLYEQYF.

CDR3 coding DNA: TGTGCCACCAGCAGACCCCTCCTAAGGTATGAGCAGTTCTTC. Translated: CATSRPLLRYEQFF. The rearrangement joins TRBV15 to TRBJ2-1; D ambiguous. Looked up from germline, CDR1 is LNHNV and CDR2 is YYDKDF (reference sequence). V shed 2 bases and J shed 8 bases, with 13 bases lying between them. The CDR3 covers 14 residues.

The J gene is TRBJ2-5, the V gene TRBV7-9; the match to TRBD2 covers 13 bases. The trim removed 5 bases at V and 1 base at J, leaving 13 bases unmatched. The CDR3 runs 19 residues. CDR1 and CDR2 (germline): SEHNR, FQNEAQ (reference sequence). CDR3 residues: CASSAGLAGISPLQETQYF. The CDR3 bases are TGTGCCAGCAGCGCGGGACTAGCGGGGATCTCCCCCCTCCAAGAGACCCAGTACTTC.

The chain has TRBV7-2 and TRBJ2-3, with a tentative D call TRBD2 (5 bases). CDR1 is SGHTA and CDR2 is FQGNSA in the germline V gene. V was pared by 1 base and J by 3 bases, with 17 bases between. CDR3 size: 17 residues. CDR3 in amino acids: CASSLGIGRVRTDTQYF. The CDR3 nucleotides read TGTGCCAGCAGCTTAGGGATCGGGCGGGTTAGGACAGATACGCAGTATTTT. The variable domain in full, with the rest retrieved from reference TRBV7-2 and TRBJ2-3, is GAGVSQSPSNKVTEKGKDVELRCDPISGHTALYWYRQSLGQGLEFLIYFQGNSAPDKSGLPSDRFSAERTGGSVSTLTIQRTQQEDSAVYLCASSLGIGRVRTDTQYFGPGTRLTVL.

V is TRBV6-1 and J is TRBJ2-7; no reliable D call. Trimming stripped 3 bases from V and 2 bases from J, with 8 bases between. Per the germline V gene, CDR1 is MNHNS and CDR2 is SASEGT. The CDR3 runs 13 residues. As DNA, the CDR3 is TGTGCCAGCAGTGATAGCTTGCCCTACGAGCAGTACTTC. It translates to CASSDSLPYEQYF.

This clone appeared a few times. The rearrangement links TRBV19 to TRBJ1-3; D ambiguous. This CDR3 is 13 amino acids long. Trimming cost V 10 bases and J 2 bases, with 12 bases left between them. Germline CDR1 reads LNHDA; CDR2 reads SQIVND (reference sequence). CDR3 loop: CATHAPPGNTIYF. The DNA of the CDR3 is TGTGCCACTCACGCGCCTCCTGGAAACACCATATATTTT.

The chain carries TRBV5-6 and TRBJ2-7, with D possibly TRBD1 on 5 matching bases. Trimming took off 0 bases at V and 1 base at J, with 8 bases between the two ends. CDR3 size: 14 residues. Germline values: CDR1 SGHDT, CDR2 YYEEEE. The CDR3 DNA reads as TGTGCCAGCAGCTTGGAACAGGATTCCTACGAGCAGTACTTC. It yields the protein CASSLEQDSYEQYF.

Of note for this clone: Compared with germline, one end of the junction differs, possibly owing to a read error. CDR3 amino acids: CASSLGDSEAFF. CDR3 bases: TGTGCCAGCAGCTTGGGGGACAGTGAAGCTTTCTTT. The V gene is TRBV5-3, the J gene TRBJ1-1; 7 positions agree with TRBD1. TRBV5-3 is an ORF for which the function is uncertain. There are 12 residues in the CDR3.

This clone was picked up one time. The chain has TRBV18 and TRBJ1-2, with D maybe TRBD1 (6 bases). The CDR3 spans 14 residues. V was cut by 6 bases and J by 0 bases, with 11 bases left in between. The germline V gene encodes CDR1 KGHSH and CDR2 LQKENI. The CDR3 coding sequence is TGTGCCAGCTCTCTGGACAGAGCTAACTATGGCTACACCTTC. Residues: CASSLDRANYGYTF.

The chain has TRBV7-9 and TRBJ2-1; possibly TRBD1 for D (5 bases). The germline V and J ends were trimmed by 5 bases and 5 bases, with 19 bases remaining between them. The CDR3 has 16 amino acids. CDR1 and CDR2 from the germline V gene are SEHNR and FQNEAQ (reference sequence). CDR3 protein: CASSPRIGEGDNEQFF. The CDR3 DNA reads TGTGCCAGCAGCCCCCGAATTGGGGAAGGGGACAATGAGCAGTTCTTC.

The chain employs TRBV27 and TRBJ2-3; no definite D call. In germline, CDR1 is MNHEY, CDR2 SMNVEV (reference sequence). Deletions cut 2 bases from V and 2 bases from J, with 8 bases between. The CDR3 runs 14 residues. The CDR3 is CASSLRLDTDTQYF. The CDR3 DNA follows: TGTGCCAGCAGTTTACGGCTCGACACAGATACGCAGTATTTT.

The chain couples TRBV4-2 to TRBJ2-7; unclear D gene. Germline CDR1 is LGHNA and CDR2 is YNFKEQ. With 0 bases removed from V and 4 bases from J, the gap between germline ends came to 13 bases. The CDR3 consists of 15 residues. In DNA, the CDR3 is TGTGCCAGCAGCCAAGAGGCTGGGTTCCCTTACGAGCAGTACTTC. Protein sequence: CASSQEAGFPYEQYF.

The J gene is TRBJ2-1, the V gene TRBV30; D may be TRBD1 or TRBD2 (5 bases each). Germline CDR1 and CDR2: GTSNPN and SVGIG (reference sequence). Trimming removed 0 bases at V and 7 bases at J, with 7 bases between. The CDR3 is 12 amino acids. The CDR3 coding sequence is TGTGCCTGGAGTGTCGGGACGAATGAGCAGTTCTTC. It specifies CAWSVGTNEQFF.

The gene calls are TRBV15 and TRBJ2-1; TRBD2 agrees at 7 bases. The CDR3 is made up of 21 amino acids. Unmatched junction bases numbered 19, after V lost 2 bases and J lost 0 bases. CDR1 is LNHNV, CDR2 YYDKDF, per germline (reference sequence). CDR3 DNA: TGTGCCACCAGCAGAAAAAGGGGCAGGGAGGGGACTTTGAGCTCCTACAATGAGCAGTTCTTC. This sequence encodes CATSRKRGREGTLSSYNEQFF.

The CDR3, as DNA: TGTGCCAGCAGCTTAGGGGGGCCCCACTACTACGAGCAGTACTTC. Translated: CASSLGGPHYYEQYF. The rearrangement uses TRBV13 and TRBJ2-5; the D gene is possibly TRBD1 (5 bases). The J call may be mistaken, given a closer DNA end match to TRBJ2-7. The germline V gene has CDR1 PRHDT and CDR2 FYEKMQ (reference sequence). This CDR3 contains 15 residues.

CDR3 coding DNA: TGTGCCAGCAGGCCGGGACAGGGGGAAACCGGGGAGCTGTTTTTT. It encodes CASRPGQGETGELFF. The chain has TRBV6-5 and TRBJ2-2, with 11 bases aligning to TRBD1. V lost 6 bases and J lost 5; bases outside the gene matches: 5. The germline CDR1 and CDR2 sequences are MNHEY and SVGAGI. CDR3 length equals 15 residues.

This rearrangement joins TRBV10-1 to TRBJ1-2; D call uncertain. V lost 7 bases and J lost 4, with 16 bases in between. CDR1 is WNHNN and CDR2 is SYGVQD in the germline V gene (reference sequence). This CDR3 is built from 14 residues. The CDR3, as DNA: TGCGCCAGCAAAGACACCTCGACGGCCTATGGCTACACCTTC. This translates into CASKDTSTAYGYTF.

The gene calls are TRBV6-5 and TRBJ2-2; tentatively, D is TRBD1 (5 bases). V was cut by 7 bases and J by 8 bases, with 14 bases left in between. Germline V gene data show CDR1 as MNHEY and CDR2 as SVGAGI. The CDR3 totals 13 residues. CDR3 in amino acids: CASTGPRVGELFF. The CDR3 bases are TGTGCCAGCACAGGGCCCCGCGTAGGGGAGCTGTTTTTT.

The CDR3 DNA reads TGTGCCAGCACCCCCGACCCTAGCACTGAAGCTTTCTTT. It encodes CASTPDPSTEAFF. V gene TRBV6-5 combines with J gene TRBJ1-1; D gene unclear. Germline V gene data show CDR1 as MNHEY and CDR2 as SVGAGI. The CDR3 is 13 amino acids. V lost 7 bases and J lost 4, with 13 bases in between.

This clone was counted between two and nine times. The rearrangement joins TRBV27 to TRBJ2-2, with 9 bases that match TRBD1. V was pared by 5 bases and J by 4 bases, with 2 bases of the junction left unmatched. This CDR3 is built from 14 residues. Germline CDR1 and CDR2: MNHEY and SMNVEV (reference sequence). The CDR3 DNA is TGTGCCAGCAGTCCGACAGGGGGCACCGGGGAGCTGTTTTTT. This gives the protein CASSPTGGTGELFF.

This clone was seen just once. This chain connects TRBV4-1 to TRBJ1-4; D is unresolved. The V gene's germline CDR1 is MGHRA and CDR2 YSYEKL. The germline V and J ends were trimmed by 3 bases and 4 bases, with 9 bases remaining between them. The CDR3 has 14 amino acids. The CDR3 DNA reads TGCGCCAGCAGCCAGACCGCTGATAATGAAAAACTGTTTTTT. This translates into CASSQTADNEKLFF.

This chain uses TRBV6-5 with TRBJ1-6; weak D call: TRBD1 (5 bases). Germline loops: CDR1 MNHEY, CDR2 SVGAGI. V was shortened by 6 bases and J by 9 bases, with 12 bases between the two germline ends. The CDR3 runs to 13 residues. The CDR3 sequence is CASSQPGRSPLHF. The CDR3 DNA reads as TGTGCCAGCAGCCAACCGGGGCGTTCACCCCTCCACTTT.

V is TRBV4-2 and J is TRBJ2-3; D is perhaps TRBD2 (5 bases). V was cut by 4 bases and J by 3 bases, with 14 bases left in between. CDR1 is LGHNA and CDR2 is YNFKEQ in the germline V gene. There are 15 residues in the CDR3. The CDR3 spells CASSPPERRTDTQYF. CDR3 nucleotides: TGTGCCAGCAGCCCCCCTGAGCGGCGGACAGATACGCAGTATTTT.